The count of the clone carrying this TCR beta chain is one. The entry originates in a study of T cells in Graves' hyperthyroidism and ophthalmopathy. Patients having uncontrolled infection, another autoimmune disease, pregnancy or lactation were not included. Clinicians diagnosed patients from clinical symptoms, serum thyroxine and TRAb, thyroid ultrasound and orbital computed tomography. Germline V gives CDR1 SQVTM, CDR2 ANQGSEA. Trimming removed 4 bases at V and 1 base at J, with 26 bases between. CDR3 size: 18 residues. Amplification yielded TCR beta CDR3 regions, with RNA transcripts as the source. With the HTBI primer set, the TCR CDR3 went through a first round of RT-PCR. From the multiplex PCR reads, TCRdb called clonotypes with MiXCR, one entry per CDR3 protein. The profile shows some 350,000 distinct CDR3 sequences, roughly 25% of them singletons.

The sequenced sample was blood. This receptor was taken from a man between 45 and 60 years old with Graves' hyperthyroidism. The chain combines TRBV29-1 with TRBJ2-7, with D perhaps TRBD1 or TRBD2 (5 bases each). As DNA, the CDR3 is TGCAGCGTTGGAGGGGTACGAGGGAAGAGGGTTCAATCCTACGAGCAGTACTTC. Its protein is CSVGGVRGKRVQSYEQYF.